This TCR beta chain came from a study of OX40 agonist ivuxolimab in advanced cancers. At the level of the study: Cohort: approximately 83% men, mean age around 60, aged about 20 to 90. Under the entry rules, prior anti-PD-1, anti-PD-L1 or anti-CTLA-4 therapy was allowed, and about 38% had some.

For this clone: Its antigen is currently unknown.

TCRdb's copy holds only in-frame clones and misses some; the assay was immunoSEQ multiplex PCR. The data contain approximately 84,000 clones, around four fifths of them seen just once; the ten biggest clones take up roughly 2.5%. Study-wide results and caveats: With doses of 0.1 to 3.0 mg/kg, CD4+ and CD8+ blood T cells had undergone clonal expansion by week 6. Average numbers of expanded clones were greater in CD8+ T cells than in CD4+.

CDR1 and CDR2 (germline): SGHTA, FQGNSA. This CDR3 is 12 amino acids long. Trimming stripped 2 bases from V and 5 bases from J, with 5 bases between. The sequence was obtained from an adult with an advanced solid tumor such as melanoma, head and neck, liver or kidney cancer. The chain uses TRBV7-2 and TRBJ2-3; no reliable D call. The sample was CD4+ or CD8+ T cells sorted from blood, taken in a trial of the OX40 agonist ivuxolimab. The CDR3 region has the DNA TGTGCCAGCAGCTTATGGAGAGATACGCAGTATTTT. Protein sequence: CASSLWRDTQYF.